What follows are 4 T cell receptor beta chains derived from one specimen sequenced in a study of technical replicates of blood from a few donors (dated by TCRdb to between 2016 and 2019). The library relied on the immunoSEQ multiplex PCR assay. TCRdb mirrors the immuneACCESS table, restricted to in-frame sequences. Some clones are absent from its copies; in checked studies, under half trace to an unresolved V gene, and the reason for the others is unknown. In all, the sample holds 95,000 to 100,000 clones, and about 94% of those were seen once. The ten largest clones capture over 0.2% of the sample. The source material was T cells isolated from PBMCs. The source is a human donor in good health.

V and J are TRBV27 and TRBJ2-1; 14 bases are shared with TRBD2. V was clipped by 7 bases and J by 9 bases; unmatched bases: 8. CDR3 length equals 15 residues. Germline V CDR1 and CDR2: MNHEY, SMNVEV (reference sequence). CDR3 region: CASTPRLAGGGEQFF. CDR3 in DNA: TGTGCCAGCACCCCGCGACTAGCGGGAGGGGGTGAGCAGTTCTTC.

V usage is TRBV5-4 and J usage is TRBJ2-7, with D unresolved. V was clipped by 1 base and J by 5 bases, with 13 bases between them. CDR1 SGHNT and CDR2 YYREEE come from the germline V gene (reference sequence). This CDR3 contains 14 residues. The CDR3 protein is CASSLLGSRDEQYF. CDR3 DNA sequence: TGTGCCAGCAGCTTGCTTGGCAGTCGGGACGAGCAGTACTTC.

The chain uses TRBV5-1 and TRBJ2-7, with D tentatively TRBD1 (5 bases). This CDR3 region has 14 residues. The germline V and J ends were trimmed by 2 bases and 0 bases, with 9 bases remaining between them. Germline values: CDR1 SGHRS, CDR2 YFSETQ. DNA for the CDR3: TGCGCCAGCAGCTTACCAGGGATCTCCTACGAGCAGTACTTC. Protein: CASSLPGISYEQYF.

The V and J genes are TRBV7-9 and TRBJ2-7; TRBD1 matches 9 bases. There are 18 residues in the CDR3. Germline trimming cut 1 base from V and 3 bases from J; bases unmatched to any gene: 13. The V gene's germline CDR1 is SEHNR and CDR2 FQNEAQ (reference sequence). CDR3 bases: TGTGCCAGCAGCTTAGTTTGGACAGGGGTCCCCAACCTCTACGAGCAGTACTTC. Residues: CASSLVWTGVPNLYEQYF.